This T cell receptor (beta chain) was found in a study of regulatory T cells in long-lasting Graves disease. Overall study context: Graves' patients diagnosed newly had used antithyroid drugs under 3 months.

Broader study findings: Analyses excluded thyroid tissue, covering peripheral blood alone. Among the persistent patients, 2,741 public clonotypes were shared, more than the approximately 960 shared among new patients.

Combining iRepertoire HTBI primers with Arm-PCR of CDR3 regions, the authors built TCR beta libraries. TCRdb re-derived calls from the multiplex PCR reads in MiXCR, one entry per CDR3 protein. The sample includes around 400,000 distinct CDR3 sequences, 14% to 15% of them seen just once. This clonotype was seen just once. Its antigen is still unknown. Time point reported: newly diagnosed GD, antithyroid drugs for less than 3 months. PBMC-extracted RNA yielded the TCR library. This same sample was also taken into another study, of T cells in Graves' hyperthyroidism and ophthalmopathy. That paper states: First-round RT-PCR with HTBI primers amplified the TCR CDR3 region.

Material: peripheral blood mononuclear cells (PBMCs), obtained at new diagnosis, from a patient treated with antithyroid drugs. This receptor was obtained from a woman in her 40s with Graves disease.

For the CDR3, the DNA is TGTGCCAGCAGCTTATACGGGGAGACCCAGTACTTC. As protein: CASSLYGETQYF. The chain is built from TRBV7-2 and TRBJ2-5; D is ambiguous. V dropped 2 bases and J dropped 5 bases, with 6 bases sitting between them. Germline CDR1 is SGHTA and CDR2 is FQGNSA. The CDR3 sequence is 12 residues long.